Listed below are T cell receptor beta chains from one sample, sequenced in a study of technical replicates of blood from a handful of donors. Sequencing used immunoSEQ multiplex PCR; TCRdb keeps in-frame clones, though not all of them. The repertoire holds under 70,000 clones, with about 89% as singletons. Sample: PBMCs. These receptors originate from a human donor in good health. Some clones in this sample may be carry-over from other donors' samples. Both conserved end residues are trimmed from each CDR3. A D gene is named only where the DNA matches it firmly.

v_call,d_call,j_call,cdr3_aa
TRBV5-6,TRBD1,TRBJ2-7,ASSLVTGWEQY
TRBV10-3,-,TRBJ1-1,AIMSTPNTEAF
TRBV18,TRBD1,TRBJ2-7,ASSPRTGDFYEQY
TRBV18,-,TRBJ2-2,ASSPGTPGGELF
TRBV11-2,TRBD2,TRBJ2-3,ASSLSASGRNPSTDTQY
TRBV5-6,-,TRBJ2-7,ASSGLGEYSYEQY
TRBV7-2,TRBD1,TRBJ1-5,ASSTRQGGSNQPQH
TRBV5-4,TRBD2,TRBJ2-3,ASSLGLAGGDTQY
TRBV5-1,TRBD1,TRBJ1-2,ASSLSGGAGYGYT
TRBV14,TRBD2,TRBJ2-1,ASSPLAGGRNEQF
TRBV5-6,-,TRBJ1-2,ASSQQGLLGYT
TRBV6-5,TRBD1,TRBJ2-2,ASSRQGGTGELF
TRBV6-5,-,TRBJ1-1,ASQRTSKDTEAF
TRBV19,-,TRBJ1-5,ASSIAGIGNQPQH
TRBV1,-,TRBJ2-2,TSSQTGFTGELF
TRBV7-3,TRBD2,TRBJ2-3,ASSPSGGGTGTQY
TRBV9,-,TRBJ2-1,ASTRGAGLNEQF
TRBV7-3,-,TRBJ2-6,ASSSGLSGANVLT
TRBV4-2,-,TRBJ2-7,ASSQTTLGEQY
TRBV29-1,TRBD2,TRBJ2-4,SVGPREDIQY
TRBV5-4,TRBD2,TRBJ2-5,ASSLARGGPETQY